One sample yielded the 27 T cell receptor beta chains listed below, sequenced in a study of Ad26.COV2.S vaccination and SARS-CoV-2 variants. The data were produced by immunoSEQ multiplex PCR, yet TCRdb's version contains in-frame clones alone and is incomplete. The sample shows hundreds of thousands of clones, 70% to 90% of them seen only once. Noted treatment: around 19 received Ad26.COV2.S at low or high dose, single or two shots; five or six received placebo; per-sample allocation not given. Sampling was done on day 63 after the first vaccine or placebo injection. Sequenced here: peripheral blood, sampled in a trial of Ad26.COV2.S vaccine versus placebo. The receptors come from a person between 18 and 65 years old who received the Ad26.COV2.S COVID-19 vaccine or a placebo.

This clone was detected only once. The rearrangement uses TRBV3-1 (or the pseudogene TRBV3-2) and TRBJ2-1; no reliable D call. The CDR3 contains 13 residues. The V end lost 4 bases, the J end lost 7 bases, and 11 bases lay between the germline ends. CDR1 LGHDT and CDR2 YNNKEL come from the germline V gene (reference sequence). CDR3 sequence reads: CASSLNLNNEQFF. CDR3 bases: TGTGCCAGCAGCCTTAACTTGAATAATGAGCAGTTCTTC.

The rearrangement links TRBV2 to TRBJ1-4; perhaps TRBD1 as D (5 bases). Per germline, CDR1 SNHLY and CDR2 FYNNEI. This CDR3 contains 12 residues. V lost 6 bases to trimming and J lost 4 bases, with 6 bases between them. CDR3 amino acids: CASRGLNEKLFF. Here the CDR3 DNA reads TGTGCCAGCAGGGGACTTAATGAAAAACTGTTTTTT.

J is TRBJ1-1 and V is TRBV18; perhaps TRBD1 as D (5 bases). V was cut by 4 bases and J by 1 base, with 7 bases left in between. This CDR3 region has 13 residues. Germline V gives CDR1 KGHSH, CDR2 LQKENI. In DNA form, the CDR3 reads TGTGCCAGCTCACGCGGGGGGAACACTGAAGCTTTCTTT. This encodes CASSRGGNTEAFF.

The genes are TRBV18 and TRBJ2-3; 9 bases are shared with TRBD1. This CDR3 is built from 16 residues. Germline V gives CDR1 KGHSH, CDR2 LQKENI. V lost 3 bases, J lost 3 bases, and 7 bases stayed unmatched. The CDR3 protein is CASSPVGTGRTDTQYF. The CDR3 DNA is TGTGCCAGCTCACCGGTCGGGACAGGGCGAACAGATACGCAGTATTTT.

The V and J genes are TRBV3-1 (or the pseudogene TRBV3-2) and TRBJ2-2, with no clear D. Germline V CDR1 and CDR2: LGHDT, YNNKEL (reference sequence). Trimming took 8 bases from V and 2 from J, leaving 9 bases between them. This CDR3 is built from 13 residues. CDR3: CASQRRNTGELFF. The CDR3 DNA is TGTGCCAGCCAAAGGCGAAACACCGGGGAGCTGTTTTTT.

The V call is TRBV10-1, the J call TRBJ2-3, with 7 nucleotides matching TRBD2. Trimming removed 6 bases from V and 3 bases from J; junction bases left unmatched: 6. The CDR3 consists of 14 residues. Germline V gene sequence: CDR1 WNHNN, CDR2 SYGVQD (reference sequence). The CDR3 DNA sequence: TGCGCCAGCAGAGGCGGGAGTGCGACAGATACGCAGTATTTT. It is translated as CASRGGSATDTQYF.

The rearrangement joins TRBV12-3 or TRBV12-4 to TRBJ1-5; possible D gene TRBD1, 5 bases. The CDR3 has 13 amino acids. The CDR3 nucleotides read TGTTGGGTTGGAAGGGGTGTCAATCAGCCCCAGCATTTT. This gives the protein CWVGRGVNQPQHF.

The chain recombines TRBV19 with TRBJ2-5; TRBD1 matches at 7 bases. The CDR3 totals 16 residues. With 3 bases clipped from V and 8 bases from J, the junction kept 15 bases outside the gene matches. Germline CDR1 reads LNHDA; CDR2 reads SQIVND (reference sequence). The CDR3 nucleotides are TGTGCCAGTAGTATTTCGCCAACCGGACAGGTATCAACCCAGTACTTC. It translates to CASSISPTGQVSTQYF.

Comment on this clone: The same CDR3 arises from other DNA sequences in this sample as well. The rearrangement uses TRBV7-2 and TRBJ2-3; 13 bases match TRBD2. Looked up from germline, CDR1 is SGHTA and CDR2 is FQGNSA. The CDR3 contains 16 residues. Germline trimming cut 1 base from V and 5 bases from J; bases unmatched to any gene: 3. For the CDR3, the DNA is TGTGCCAGCAGCTTAGGACTAGCGGGGGGAGGAGATACGCAGTATTTT. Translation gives CASSLGLAGGGDTQYF.

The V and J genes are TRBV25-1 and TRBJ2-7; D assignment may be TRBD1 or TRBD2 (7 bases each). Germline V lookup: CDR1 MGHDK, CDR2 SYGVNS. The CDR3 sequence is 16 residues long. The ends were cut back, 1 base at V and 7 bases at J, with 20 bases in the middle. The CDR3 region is CASSESRDSREGEQYF. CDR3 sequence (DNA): TGTGCCAGCAGTGAATCCCGGGACAGCAGGGAGGGTGAGCAGTACTTC.

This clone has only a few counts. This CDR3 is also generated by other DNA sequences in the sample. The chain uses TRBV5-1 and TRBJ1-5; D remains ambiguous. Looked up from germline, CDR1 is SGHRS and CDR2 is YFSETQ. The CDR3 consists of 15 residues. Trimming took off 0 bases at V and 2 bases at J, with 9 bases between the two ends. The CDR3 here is CASSLGAGGNQPQHF. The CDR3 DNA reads TGCGCCAGCAGCTTGGGAGCGGGCGGCAATCAGCCCCAGCATTTT.

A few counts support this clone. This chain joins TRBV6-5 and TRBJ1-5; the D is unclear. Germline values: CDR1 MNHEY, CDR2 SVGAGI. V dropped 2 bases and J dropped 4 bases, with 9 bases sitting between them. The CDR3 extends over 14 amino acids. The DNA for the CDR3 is TGTGCCAGCAGTTACGGGTCAGGTAATCAGCCCCAGCATTTT. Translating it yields CASSYGSGNQPQHF.

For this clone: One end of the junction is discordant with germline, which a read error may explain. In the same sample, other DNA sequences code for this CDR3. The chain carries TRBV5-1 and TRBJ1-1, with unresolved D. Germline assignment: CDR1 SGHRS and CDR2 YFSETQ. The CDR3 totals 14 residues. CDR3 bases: TGCGCCAGCAGTTTGGGTTTGCTGAACACTGAAGCTTTCTTT. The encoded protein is CASSLGLLNTEAFF.

CDR3 nucleotide sequence: TGTGCCAGCACCCAGATCCCTGAAGCTTTCTTT. This sequence encodes CASTQIPEAFF. The chain is built from TRBV21-1 and TRBJ1-1; the table names TRBD1, a call not compared with the DNA. TRBV21-1 is shown as a pseudogene. CDR3 size: 11 residues.

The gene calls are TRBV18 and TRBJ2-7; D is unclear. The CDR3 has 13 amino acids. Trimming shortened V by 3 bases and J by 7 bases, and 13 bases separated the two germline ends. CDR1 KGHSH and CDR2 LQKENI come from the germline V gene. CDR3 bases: TGTGCCAGCTCACCCTCGACGGATTGGGAGCAGTACTTC. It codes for CASSPSTDWEQYF. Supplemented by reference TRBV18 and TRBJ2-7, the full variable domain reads NAGVMQNPRHLVRRRGQEARLRCSPMKGHSHVYWYRQLPEEGLKFMVYLQKENIIDESGMPKERFSAEFPKEGPSILRIQQVVRGDSAAYFCASSPSTDWEQYFGPGTRLTVT.

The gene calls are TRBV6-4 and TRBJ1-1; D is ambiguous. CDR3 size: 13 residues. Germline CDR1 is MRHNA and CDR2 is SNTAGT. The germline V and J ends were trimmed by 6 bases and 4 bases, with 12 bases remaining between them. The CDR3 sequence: CASREWESTEAFF. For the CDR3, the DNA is TGTGCCAGCAGGGAGTGGGAGAGCACTGAAGCTTTCTTT.

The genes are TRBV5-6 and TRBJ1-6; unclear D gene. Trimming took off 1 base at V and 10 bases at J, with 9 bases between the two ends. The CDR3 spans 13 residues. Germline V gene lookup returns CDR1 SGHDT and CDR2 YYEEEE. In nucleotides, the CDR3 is TGTGCCAGCAGCTTGTGGACGGGCTCACCCCTCCACTTT. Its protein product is CASSLWTGSPLHF.

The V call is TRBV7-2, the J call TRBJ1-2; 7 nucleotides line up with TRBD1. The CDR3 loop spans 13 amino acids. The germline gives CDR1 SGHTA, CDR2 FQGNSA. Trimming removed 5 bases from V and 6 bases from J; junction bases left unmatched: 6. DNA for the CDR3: TGTGCCAGCAGCACGACAGGGTTTGATGGCTACACCTTC. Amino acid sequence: CASSTTGFDGYTF.

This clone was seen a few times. In DNA, the CDR3 is TGTGCCAGTAGTATAGGAGTCCATGAGCAGTTCTTC. Its translation is CASSIGVHEQFF. The rearrangement links TRBV19 to TRBJ2-1; no clear D gene. There are 12 residues in the CDR3. The V and J ends lost 1 base and 8 bases respectively, with 6 bases between them. Germline CDR1 and CDR2: LNHDA and SQIVND (reference sequence).

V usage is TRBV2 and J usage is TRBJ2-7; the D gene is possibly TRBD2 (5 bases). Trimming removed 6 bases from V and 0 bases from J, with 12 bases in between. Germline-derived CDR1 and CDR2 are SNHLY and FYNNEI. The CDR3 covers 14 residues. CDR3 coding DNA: TGTGCCAGCAGCCCTCGGGGTCTCTCCTACGAGCAGTACTTC. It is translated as CASSPRGLSYEQYF.

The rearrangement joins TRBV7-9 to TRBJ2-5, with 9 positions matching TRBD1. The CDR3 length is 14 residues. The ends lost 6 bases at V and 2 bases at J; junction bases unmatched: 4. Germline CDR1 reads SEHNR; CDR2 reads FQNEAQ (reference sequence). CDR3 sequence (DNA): TGTGCCAGCAGTACAGGGGGCGTTCAAGAGACCCAGTACTTC. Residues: CASSTGGVQETQYF.

The CDR3, as DNA: TGTGCCAGCAGCTCACACCTGAACACTGAAGCTTTCTTT. Translated: CASSSHLNTEAFF. The chain is built from TRBV7-6 and TRBJ1-1; no clear D. Trimming shortened V by 4 bases and J by 0 bases, and 6 bases separated the two germline ends. The CDR3 length is 13 residues. Germline CDR1 reads SGHVS; CDR2 reads FNYEAQ.

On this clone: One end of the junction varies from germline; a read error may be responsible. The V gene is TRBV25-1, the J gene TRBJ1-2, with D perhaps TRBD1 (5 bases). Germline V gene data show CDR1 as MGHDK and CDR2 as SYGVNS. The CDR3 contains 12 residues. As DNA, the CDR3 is TGTGCCAGCAGTGGGGTTCGGGACCTGCGGGCCTTC. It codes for CASSGVRDLRAF.

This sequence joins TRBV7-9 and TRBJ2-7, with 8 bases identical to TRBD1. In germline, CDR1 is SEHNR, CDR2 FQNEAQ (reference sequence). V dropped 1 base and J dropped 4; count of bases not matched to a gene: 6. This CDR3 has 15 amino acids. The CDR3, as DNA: TGTGCCAGCAGCTTAGGCTCAGGGGGCGGTTACGAGCAGTACTTC. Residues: CASSLGSGGGYEQYF.

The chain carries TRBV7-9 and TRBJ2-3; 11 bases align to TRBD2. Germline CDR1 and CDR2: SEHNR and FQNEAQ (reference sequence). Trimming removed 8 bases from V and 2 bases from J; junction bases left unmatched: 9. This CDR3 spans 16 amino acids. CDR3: CASFRTSGSATDTQYF. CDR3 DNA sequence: TGTGCCAGCTTCCGGACTAGCGGGTCTGCCACAGATACGCAGTATTTT.

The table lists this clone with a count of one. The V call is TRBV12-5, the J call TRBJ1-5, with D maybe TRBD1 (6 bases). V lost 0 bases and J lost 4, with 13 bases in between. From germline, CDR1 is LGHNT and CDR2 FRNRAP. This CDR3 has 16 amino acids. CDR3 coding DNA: TGTGCTAGTGGTTTGGTCCCTGGACAGTTTAATCAGCCCCAGCATTTT. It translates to CASGLVPGQFNQPQHF.

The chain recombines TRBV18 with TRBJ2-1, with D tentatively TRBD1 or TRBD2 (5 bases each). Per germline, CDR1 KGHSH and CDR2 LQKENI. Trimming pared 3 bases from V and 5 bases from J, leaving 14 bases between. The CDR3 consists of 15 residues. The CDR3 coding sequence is TGTGCCAGCTCACCCGCCGGGACCACGGACAATGAGCAGTTCTTC. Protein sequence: CASSPAGTTDNEQFF.